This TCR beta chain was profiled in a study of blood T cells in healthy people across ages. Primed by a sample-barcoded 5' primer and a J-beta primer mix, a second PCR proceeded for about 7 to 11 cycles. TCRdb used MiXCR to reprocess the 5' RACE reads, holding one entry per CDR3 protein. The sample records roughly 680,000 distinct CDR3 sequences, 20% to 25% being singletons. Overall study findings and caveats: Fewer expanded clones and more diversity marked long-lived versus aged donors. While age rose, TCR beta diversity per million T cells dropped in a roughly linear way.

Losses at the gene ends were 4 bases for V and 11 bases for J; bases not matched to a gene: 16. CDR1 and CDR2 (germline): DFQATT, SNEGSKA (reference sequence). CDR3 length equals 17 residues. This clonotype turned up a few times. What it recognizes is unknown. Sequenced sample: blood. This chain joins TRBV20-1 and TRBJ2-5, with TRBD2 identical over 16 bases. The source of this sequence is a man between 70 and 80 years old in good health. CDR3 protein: CSAISGLAGGPRWEQYF. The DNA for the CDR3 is TGCAGTGCTATTTCGGGACTAGCGGGAGGGCCTCGTTGGGAGCAGTACTTC.